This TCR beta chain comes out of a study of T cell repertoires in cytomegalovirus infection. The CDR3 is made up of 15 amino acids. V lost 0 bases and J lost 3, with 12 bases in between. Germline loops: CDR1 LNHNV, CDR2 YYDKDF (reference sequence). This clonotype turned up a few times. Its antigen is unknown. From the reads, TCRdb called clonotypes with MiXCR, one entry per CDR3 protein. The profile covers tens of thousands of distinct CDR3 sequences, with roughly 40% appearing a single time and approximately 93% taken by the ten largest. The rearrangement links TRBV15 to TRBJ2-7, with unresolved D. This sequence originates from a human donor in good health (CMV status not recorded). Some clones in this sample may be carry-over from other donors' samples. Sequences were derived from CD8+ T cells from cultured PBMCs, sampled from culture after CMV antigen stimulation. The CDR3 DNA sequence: TGTGCCACCAGCAGAGAGGTAGCTTTGGGCTACGAGCAGTACTTC. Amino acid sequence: CATSREVALGYEQYF.